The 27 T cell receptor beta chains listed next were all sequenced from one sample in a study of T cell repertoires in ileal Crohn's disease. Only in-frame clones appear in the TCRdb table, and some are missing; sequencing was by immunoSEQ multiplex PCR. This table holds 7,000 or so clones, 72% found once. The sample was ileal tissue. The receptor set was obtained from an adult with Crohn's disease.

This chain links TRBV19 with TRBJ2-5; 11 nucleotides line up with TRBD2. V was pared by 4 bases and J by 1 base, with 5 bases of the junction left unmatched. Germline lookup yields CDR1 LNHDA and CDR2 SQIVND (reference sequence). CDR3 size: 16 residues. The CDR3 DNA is TGTGCCAGTAGTACGTTAGCGGGAGGGTCCCAAGAGACCCAGTACTTC. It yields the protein CASSTLAGGSQETQYF.

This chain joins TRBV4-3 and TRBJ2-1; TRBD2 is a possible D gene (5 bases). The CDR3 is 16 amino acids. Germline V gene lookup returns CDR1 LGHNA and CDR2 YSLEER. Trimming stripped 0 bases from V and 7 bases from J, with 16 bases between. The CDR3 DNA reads TGCGCCAGCAGCCAAGAGATGGGAGCCGGGGAAAATGAGCAGTTCTTC. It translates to CASSQEMGAGENEQFF.

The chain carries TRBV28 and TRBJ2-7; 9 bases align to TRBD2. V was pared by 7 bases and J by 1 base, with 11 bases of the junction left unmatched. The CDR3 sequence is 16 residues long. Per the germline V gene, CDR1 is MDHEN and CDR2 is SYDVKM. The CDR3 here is CASTLGAGGKSYEQYF. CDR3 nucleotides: TGTGCCAGCACCCTAGGGGCGGGAGGGAAGTCCTACGAGCAGTACTTC. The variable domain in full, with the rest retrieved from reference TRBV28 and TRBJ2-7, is DVKVTQSSRYLVKRTGEKVFLECVQDMDHENMFWYRQDPGLGLRLIYFSYDVKMKEKGDIPEGYSVSREKKERFSLILESASTNQTSMYLCASTLGAGGKSYEQYFGPGTRLTVT.

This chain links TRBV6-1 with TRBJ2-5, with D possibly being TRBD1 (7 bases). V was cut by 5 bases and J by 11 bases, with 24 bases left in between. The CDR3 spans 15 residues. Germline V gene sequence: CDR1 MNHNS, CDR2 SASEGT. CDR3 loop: CASSPPGQISGEQYF. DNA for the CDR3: TGTGCCAGCAGTCCCCCGGGACAGATTTCGGGGGAGCAGTACTTC.

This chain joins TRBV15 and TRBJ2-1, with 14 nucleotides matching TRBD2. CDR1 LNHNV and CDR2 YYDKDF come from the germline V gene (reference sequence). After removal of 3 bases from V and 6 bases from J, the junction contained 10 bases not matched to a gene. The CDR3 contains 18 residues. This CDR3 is CATSRAGTSGRRANEQFF. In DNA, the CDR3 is TGTGCCACCAGCAGGGCCGGGACTAGCGGGAGAAGGGCCAATGAGCAGTTCTTC.

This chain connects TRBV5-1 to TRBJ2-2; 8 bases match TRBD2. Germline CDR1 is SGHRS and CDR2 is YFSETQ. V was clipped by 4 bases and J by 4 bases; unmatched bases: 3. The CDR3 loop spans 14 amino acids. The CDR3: CASSVRGATGELFF. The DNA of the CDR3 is TGCGCCAGCAGCGTGCGGGGGGCCACCGGGGAGCTGTTTTTT.

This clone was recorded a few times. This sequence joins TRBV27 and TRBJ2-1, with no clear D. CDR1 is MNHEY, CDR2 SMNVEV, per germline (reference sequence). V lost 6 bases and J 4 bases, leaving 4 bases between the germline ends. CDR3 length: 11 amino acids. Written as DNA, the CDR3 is TGTGCCAGCAGCCGTTACAATGAGCAGTTCTTC. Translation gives CASSRYNEQFF.

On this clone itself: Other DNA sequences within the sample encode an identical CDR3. CDR3 DNA sequence: TGCAGCGCGGGAGGGCTGCAAGAGACCCAGTACTTC. This translates into CSAGGLQETQYF. This rearrangement joins TRBV29-1 to TRBJ2-5; 8 bases are shared with TRBD2. The germline V gene encodes CDR1 SQVTM and CDR2 ANQGSEA. The V and J ends lost 7 bases and 2 bases, in that order; junction bases with no gene match: 3. This CDR3 comprises 12 residues.

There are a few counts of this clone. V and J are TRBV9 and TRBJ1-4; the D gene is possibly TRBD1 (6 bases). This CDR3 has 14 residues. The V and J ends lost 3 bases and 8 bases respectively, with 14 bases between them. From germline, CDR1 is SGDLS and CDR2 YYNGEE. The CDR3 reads CASSGRDIGEKLFF. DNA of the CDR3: TGTGCCAGCAGCGGTCGGGACATCGGGGAAAAACTGTTTTTT.

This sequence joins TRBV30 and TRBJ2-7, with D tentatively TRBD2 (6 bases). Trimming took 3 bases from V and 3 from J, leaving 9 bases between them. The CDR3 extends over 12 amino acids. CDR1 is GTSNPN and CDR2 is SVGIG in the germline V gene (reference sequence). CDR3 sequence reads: CAWSRGLYEQYF. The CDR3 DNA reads TGTGCCTGGAGCCGGGGACTCTACGAGCAGTACTTC. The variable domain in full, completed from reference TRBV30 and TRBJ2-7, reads SQTIHQWPATLVQPVGSPLSLECTVEGTSNPNLYWYRQAAGRGLQLLFYSVGIGQISSEVPQNLSASRPQDRQFILSSKKLLLSDSGFYLCAWSRGLYEQYFGPGTRLTVT.

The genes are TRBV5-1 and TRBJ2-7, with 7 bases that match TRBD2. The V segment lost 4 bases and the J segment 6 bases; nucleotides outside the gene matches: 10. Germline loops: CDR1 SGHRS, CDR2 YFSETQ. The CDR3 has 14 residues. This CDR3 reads CASSREGGSAEQYF. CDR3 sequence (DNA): TGCGCCAGCAGCCGAGAGGGAGGGAGCGCCGAGCAGTACTTC. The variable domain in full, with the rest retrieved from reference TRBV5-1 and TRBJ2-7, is KAGVTQTPRYLIKTRGQQVTLSCSPISGHRSVSWYQQTPGQGLQFLFEYFSETQRNKGNFPGRFSGRQFSNSRSEMNVSTLELGDSALYLCASSREGGSAEQYFGPGTRLTVT.

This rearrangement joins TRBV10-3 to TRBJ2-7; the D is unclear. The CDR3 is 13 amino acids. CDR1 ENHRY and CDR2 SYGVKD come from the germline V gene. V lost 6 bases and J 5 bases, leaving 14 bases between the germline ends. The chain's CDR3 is CAISSQVPDEQYF. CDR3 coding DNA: TGTGCCATCAGCTCCCAGGTTCCGGACGAGCAGTACTTC.

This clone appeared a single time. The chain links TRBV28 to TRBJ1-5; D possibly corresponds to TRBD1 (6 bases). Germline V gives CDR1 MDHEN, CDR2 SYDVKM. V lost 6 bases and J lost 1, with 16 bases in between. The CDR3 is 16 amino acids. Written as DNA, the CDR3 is TGTGCCAGCAGCCCCCTGACAGGCCCCAGCAATCAGCCCCAGCATTTT. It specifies CASSPLTGPSNQPQHF.

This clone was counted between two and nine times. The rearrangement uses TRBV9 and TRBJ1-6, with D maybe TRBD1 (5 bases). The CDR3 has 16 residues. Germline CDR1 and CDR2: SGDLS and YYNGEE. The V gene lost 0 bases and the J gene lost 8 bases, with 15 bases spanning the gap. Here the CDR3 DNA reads TGTGCCAGCAGCGTAGGGGGCAGGGCCAATGATTCACCCCTCCACTTT. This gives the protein CASSVGGRANDSPLHF.

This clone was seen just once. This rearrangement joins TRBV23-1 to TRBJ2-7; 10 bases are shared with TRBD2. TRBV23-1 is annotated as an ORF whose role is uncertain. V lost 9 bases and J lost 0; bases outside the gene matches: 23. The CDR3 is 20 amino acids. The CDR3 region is CARYLYRGGNSGRSSYEQYF. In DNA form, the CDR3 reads TGCGCCAGGTATTTATACAGGGGCGGGAATAGCGGGAGGAGCTCCTACGAGCAGTACTTC.

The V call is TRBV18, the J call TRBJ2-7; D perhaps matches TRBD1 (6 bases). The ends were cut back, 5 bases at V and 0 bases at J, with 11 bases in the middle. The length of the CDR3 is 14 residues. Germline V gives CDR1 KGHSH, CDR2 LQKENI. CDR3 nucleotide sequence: TGTGCCAGCTCATCCGACAGGAGCTCCTACGAGCAGTACTTC. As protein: CASSSDRSSYEQYF.

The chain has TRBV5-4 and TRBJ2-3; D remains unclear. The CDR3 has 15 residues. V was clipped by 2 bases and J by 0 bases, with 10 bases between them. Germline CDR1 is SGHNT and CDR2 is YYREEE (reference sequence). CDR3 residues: CASSLAGPSTDTQYF. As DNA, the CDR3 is TGTGCCAGCAGCTTAGCAGGTCCTAGCACAGATACGCAGTATTTT.

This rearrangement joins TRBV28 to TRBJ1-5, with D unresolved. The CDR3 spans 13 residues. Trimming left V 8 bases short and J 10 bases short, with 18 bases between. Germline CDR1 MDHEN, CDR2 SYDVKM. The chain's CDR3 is CASRRHANGPQHF. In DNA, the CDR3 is TGTGCCAGCCGCAGGCATGCAAACGGTCCCCAGCATTTT. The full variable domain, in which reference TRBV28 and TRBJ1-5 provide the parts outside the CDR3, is DVKVTQSSRYLVKRTGEKVFLECVQDMDHENMFWYRQDPGLGLRLIYFSYDVKMKEKGDIPEGYSVSREKKERFSLILESASTNQTSMYLCASRRHANGPQHFGDGTRLSIL.

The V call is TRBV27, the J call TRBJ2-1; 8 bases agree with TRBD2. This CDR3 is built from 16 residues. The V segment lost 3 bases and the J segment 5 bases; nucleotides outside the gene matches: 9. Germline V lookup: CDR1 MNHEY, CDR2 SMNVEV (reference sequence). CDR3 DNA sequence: TGTGCCAGCAGTTTTCACCGGGAGGGATCCCACAATGAGCAGTTCTTC. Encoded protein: CASSFHREGSHNEQFF.

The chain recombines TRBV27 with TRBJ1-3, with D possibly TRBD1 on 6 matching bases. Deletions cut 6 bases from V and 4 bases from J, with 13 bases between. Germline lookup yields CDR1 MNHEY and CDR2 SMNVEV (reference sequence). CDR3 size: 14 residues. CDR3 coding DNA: TGTGCCAGCAGCAGGACAGTTCCCGGAAACACCATATATTTT. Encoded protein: CASSRTVPGNTIYF.

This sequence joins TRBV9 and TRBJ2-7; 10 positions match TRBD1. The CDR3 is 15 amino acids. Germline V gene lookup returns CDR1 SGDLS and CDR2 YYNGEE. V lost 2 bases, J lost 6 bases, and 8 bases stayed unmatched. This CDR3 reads CASSVSAGQGGEQYF. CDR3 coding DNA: TGTGCCAGCAGCGTCAGCGCCGGACAGGGGGGCGAGCAGTACTTC.

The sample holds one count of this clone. CDR3 sequence: CASSTTGGYEQYF. CDR3 coding DNA: TGTGCCAGCAGCACCACAGGGGGCTACGAGCAGTACTTC. The chain uses TRBV5-6 and TRBJ2-7; TRBD1 matches at 8 bases. The germline gives CDR1 SGHDT, CDR2 YYEEEE. Unmatched junction bases numbered 3, after V lost 4 bases and J lost 3 bases. The CDR3 is 13 residues long.

For the CDR3, the DNA is TGTGCCTGGGGGACTAGCGGGGGCACTTTACTATACAATGAGCAGTTCTTC. Residues: CAWGTSGGTLLYNEQFF. This sequence joins TRBV30 and TRBJ2-1, with TRBD2 matching over 14 bases. The J segment lost 4 bases and the V segment lost 5 bases, leaving 10 bases of the junction unmatched. The CDR3 is 17 amino acids. The V gene's germline CDR1 is GTSNPN and CDR2 SVGIG (reference sequence).

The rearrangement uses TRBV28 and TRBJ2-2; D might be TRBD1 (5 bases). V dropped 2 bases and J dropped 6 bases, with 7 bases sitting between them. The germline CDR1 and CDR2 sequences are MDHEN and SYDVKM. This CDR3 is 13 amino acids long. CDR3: CASSLLGAGELFF. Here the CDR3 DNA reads TGTGCCAGCAGTTTACTAGGGGCCGGGGAGCTGTTTTTT.

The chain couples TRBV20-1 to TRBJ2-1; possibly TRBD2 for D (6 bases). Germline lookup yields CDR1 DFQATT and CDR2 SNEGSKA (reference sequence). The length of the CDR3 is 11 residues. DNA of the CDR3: TGCAGGGCCCGAGGAGGGAATGAGCAGTTCTTC. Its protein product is CRARGGNEQFF.

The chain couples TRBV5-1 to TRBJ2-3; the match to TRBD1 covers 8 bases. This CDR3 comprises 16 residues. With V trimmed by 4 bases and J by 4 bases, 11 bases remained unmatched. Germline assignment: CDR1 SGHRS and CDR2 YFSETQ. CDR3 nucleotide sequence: TGCGCCAGCAGCCTTATTCAGGGGGCAGGGGCAGATACGCAGTATTTT. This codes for CASSLIQGAGADTQYF.

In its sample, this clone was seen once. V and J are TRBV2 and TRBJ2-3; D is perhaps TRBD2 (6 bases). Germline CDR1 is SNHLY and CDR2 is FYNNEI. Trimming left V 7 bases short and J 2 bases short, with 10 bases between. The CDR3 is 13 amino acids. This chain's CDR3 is CASMGLSTDTQYF. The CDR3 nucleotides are TGTGCCAGCATGGGACTCTCCACAGATACGCAGTATTTT.